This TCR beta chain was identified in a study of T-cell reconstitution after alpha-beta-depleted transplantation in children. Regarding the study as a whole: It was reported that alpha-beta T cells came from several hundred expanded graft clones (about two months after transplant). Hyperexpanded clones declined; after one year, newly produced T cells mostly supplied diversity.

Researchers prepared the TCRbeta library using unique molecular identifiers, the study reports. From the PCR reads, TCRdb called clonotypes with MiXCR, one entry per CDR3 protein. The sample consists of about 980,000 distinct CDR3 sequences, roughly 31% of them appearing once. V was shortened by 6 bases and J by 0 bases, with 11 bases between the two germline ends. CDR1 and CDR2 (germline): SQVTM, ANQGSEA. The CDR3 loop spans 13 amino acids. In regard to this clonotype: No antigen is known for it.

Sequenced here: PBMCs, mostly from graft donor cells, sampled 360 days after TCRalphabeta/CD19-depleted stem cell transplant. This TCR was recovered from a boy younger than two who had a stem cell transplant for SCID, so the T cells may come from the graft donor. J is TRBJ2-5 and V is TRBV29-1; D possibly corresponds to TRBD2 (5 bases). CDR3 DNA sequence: TGCAGCGTCTCTACTAGTAACCAAGAGACCCAGTACTTC. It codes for CSVSTSNQETQYF.